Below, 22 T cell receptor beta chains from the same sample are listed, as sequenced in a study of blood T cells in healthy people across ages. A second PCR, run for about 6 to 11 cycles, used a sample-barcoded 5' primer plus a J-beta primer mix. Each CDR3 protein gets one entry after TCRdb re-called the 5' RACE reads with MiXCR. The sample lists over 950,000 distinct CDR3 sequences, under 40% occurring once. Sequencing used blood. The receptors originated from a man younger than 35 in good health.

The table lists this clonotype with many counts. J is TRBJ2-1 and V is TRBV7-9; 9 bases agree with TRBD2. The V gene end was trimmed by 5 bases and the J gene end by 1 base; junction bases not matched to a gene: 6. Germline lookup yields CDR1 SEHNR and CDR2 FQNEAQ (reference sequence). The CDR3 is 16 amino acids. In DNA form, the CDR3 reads TGTGCCAGCAGCCCTACAGCGGGGGGATCCTACAATGAGCAGTTCTTC. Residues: CASSPTAGGSYNEQFF.

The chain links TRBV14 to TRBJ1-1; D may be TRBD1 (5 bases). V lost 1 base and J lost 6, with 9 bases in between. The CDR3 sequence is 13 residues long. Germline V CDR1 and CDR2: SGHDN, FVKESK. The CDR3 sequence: CASSQVWDPEAFF. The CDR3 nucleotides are TGTGCCAGCAGCCAAGTCTGGGACCCTGAAGCTTTCTTT. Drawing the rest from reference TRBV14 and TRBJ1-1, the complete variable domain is EAGVTQFPSHSVIEKGQTVTLRCDPISGHDNLYWYRRVMGKEIKFLLHFVKESKQDESGMPNNRFLAERTGGTYSTLKVQPAELEDSGVYFCASSQVWDPEAFFGQGTRLTVV.

The CDR3 spells CASSATGEGSPLHF. The CDR3 DNA reads as TGTGCCAGCTCAGCCACAGGTGAAGGATCACCCCTCCACTTT. The chain carries TRBV18 and TRBJ1-6, with a weak D call TRBD1 (5 bases). From germline, CDR1 is KGHSH and CDR2 LQKENI. V gave up 5 bases and J gave up 10 bases, with 15 bases separating them. The CDR3 spans 14 residues.

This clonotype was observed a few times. This chain's CDR3 is CSAKQDSVQETQYF. The CDR3 DNA follows: TGCAGTGCTAAACAGGACAGCGTACAAGAGACCCAGTACTTC. The J gene is TRBJ2-5, the V gene TRBV20-1; D is perhaps TRBD1 (6 bases). V was pared by 4 bases and J by 2 bases, with 14 bases between. The germline CDR1 and CDR2 sequences are DFQATT and SNEGSKA (reference sequence). This CDR3 has 14 residues.

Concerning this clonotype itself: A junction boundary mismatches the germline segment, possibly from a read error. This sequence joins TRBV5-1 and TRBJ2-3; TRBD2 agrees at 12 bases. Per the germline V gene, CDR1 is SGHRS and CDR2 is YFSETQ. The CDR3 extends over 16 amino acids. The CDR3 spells CAGRRLAGDSTDTQYF. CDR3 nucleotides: TGCGCCGGCAGACGACTAGCGGGGGACAGCACAGATACGCAGTATTTT.

In DNA, the CDR3 is TGCGCCAGCAGCCAATTGCGCAATCAGCCCCAGCATTTT. It specifies CASSQLRNQPQHF. This chain joins TRBV4-1 and TRBJ1-5, with D hard to call. CDR3 length: 13 residues. Germline CDR1 is MGHRA and CDR2 is YSYEKL. The V end lost 2 bases, the J end lost 2 bases, and 4 bases lay between the germline ends.

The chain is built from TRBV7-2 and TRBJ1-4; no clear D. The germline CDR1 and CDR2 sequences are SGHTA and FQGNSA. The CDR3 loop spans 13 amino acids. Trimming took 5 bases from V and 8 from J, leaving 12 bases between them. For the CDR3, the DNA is TGTGCCAGCAGCCCCAGCCCGGGAGAAAAACTGTTTTTT. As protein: CASSPSPGEKLFF.

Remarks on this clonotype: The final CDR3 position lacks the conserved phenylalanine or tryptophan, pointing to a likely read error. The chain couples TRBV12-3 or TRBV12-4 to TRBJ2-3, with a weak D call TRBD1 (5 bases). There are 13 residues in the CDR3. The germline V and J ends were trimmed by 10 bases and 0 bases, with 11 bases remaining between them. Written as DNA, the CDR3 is TGTGCCACTCAGGGTCCTAGCACAGATACGCAGTATTCT. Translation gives CATQGPSTDTQYS.

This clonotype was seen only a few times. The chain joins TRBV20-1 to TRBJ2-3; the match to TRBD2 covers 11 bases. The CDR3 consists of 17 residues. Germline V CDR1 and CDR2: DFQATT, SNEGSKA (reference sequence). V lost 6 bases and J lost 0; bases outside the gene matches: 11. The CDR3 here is CSAILAGDGLSTDTQYF. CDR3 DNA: TGCAGTGCCATACTAGCGGGGGACGGGCTTAGCACAGATACGCAGTATTTT.

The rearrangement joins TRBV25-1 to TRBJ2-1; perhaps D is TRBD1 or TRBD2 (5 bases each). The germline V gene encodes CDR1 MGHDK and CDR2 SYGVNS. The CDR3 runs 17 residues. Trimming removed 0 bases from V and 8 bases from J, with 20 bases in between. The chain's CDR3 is CASSEYPAGREIDEQFF. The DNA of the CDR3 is TGTGCCAGCAGTGAATATCCGGCTGGCAGGGAGATCGATGAGCAGTTCTTC.

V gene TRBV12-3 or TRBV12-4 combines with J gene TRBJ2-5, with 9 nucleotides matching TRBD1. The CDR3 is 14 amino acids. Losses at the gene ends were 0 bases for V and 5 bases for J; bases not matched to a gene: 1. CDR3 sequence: CASSLAGTGETQYF. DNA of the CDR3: TGTGCCAGCAGTTTAGCGGGGACAGGGGAGACCCAGTACTTC.

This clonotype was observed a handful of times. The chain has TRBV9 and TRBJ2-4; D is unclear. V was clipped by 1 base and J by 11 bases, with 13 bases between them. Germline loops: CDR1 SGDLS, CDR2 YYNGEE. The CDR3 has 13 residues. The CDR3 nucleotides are TGTGCCAGCAGCGTATGGATCGGGTCGGTTCAGTACTTC. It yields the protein CASSVWIGSVQYF.

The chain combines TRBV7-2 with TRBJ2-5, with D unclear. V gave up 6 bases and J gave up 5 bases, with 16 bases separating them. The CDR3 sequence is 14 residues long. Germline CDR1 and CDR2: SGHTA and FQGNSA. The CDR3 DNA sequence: TGTGCCAGCAGTTCTAAAGCCGCCAGGGAGACCCAGTACTTC. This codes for CASSSKAARETQYF.

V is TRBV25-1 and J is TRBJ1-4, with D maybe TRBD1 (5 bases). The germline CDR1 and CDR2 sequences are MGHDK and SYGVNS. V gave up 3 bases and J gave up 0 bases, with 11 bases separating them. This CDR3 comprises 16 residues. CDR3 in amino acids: CASSEDTVATNEKLFF. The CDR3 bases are TGTGCCAGCAGTGAGGACACGGTTGCAACTAATGAAAAACTGTTTTTT.

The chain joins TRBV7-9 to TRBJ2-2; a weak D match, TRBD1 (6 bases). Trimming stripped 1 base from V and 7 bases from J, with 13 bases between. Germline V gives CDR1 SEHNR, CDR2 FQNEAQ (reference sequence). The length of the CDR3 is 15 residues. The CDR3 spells CASSLVGAPSGELFF. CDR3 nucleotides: TGTGCCAGCAGCTTAGTGGGGGCTCCTAGCGGGGAGCTGTTTTTT.

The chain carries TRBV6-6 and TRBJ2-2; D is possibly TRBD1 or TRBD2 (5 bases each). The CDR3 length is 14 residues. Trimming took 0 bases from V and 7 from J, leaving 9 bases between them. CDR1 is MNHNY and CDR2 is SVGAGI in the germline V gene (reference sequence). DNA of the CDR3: TGTGCCAGCAGTTACTCGTTGAGGGGCGGGGAGCTGTTTTTT. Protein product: CASSYSLRGGELFF.

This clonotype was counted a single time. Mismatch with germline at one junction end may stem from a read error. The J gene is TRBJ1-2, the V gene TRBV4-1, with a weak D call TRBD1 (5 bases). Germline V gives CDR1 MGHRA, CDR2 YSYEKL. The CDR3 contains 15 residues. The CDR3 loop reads CTSSPTTETNYGYTF. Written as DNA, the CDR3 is TGCACCAGCAGCCCCACGACAGAAACTAACTATGGCTACACCTTC.

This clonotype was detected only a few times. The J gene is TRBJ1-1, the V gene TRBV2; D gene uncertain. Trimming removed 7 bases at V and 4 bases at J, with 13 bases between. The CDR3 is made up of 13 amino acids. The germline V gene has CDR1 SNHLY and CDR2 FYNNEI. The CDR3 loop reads CASIYGLGTEAFF. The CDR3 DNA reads TGTGCCAGCATTTATGGGTTAGGCACTGAAGCTTTCTTT.

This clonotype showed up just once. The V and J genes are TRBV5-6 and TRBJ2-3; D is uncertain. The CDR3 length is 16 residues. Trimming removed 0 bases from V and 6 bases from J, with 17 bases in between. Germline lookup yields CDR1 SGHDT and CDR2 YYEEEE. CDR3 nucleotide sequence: TGTGCCAGCAGCTTGGCCGAAACCCGCCATCGCGATACGCAGTATTTT. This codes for CASSLAETRHRDTQYF. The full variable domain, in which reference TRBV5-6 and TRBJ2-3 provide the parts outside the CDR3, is DAGVTQSPTHLIKTRGQQVTLRCSPKSGHDTVSWYQQALGQGPQFIFQYYEEEERQRGNFPDRFSGHQFPNYSSELNVNALLLGDSALYLCASSLAETRHRDTQYFGPGTRLTVL.

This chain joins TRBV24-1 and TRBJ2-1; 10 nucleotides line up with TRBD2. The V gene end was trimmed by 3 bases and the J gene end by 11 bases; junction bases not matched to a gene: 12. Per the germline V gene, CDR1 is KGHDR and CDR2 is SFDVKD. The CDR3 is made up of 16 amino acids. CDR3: CATSDPTSGAPGQQFF. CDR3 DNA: TGTGCCACCAGTGATCCTACTAGCGGGGCCCCTGGTCAGCAGTTCTTC.

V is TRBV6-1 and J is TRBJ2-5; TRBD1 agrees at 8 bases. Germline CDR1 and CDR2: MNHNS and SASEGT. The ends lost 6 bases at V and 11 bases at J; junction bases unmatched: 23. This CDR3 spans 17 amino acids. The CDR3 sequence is CASSLQRFTGTGNEQYF. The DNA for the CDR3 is TGTGCCAGCAGCCTTCAAAGATTCACCGGGACAGGTAATGAGCAGTACTTC.

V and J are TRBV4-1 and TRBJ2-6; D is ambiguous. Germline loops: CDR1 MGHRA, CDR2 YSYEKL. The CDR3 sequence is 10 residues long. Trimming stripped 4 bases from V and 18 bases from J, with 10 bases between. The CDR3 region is CASSRYTGTF. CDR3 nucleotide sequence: TGCGCCAGCAGCCGGTACACCGGGACTTTC.